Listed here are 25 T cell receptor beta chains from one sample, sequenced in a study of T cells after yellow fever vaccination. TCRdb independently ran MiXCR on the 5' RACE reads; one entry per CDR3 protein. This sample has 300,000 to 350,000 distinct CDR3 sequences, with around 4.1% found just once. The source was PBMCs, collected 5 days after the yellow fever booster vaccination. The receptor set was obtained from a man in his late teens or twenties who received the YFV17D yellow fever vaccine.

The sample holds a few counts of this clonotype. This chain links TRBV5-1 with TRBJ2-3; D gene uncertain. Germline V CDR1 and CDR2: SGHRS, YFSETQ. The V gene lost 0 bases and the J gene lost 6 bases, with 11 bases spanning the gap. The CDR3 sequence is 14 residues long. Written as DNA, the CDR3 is TGCGCCAGCAGCTTGGGTAGGGTAATCGATACGCAGTATTTT. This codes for CASSLGRVIDTQYF. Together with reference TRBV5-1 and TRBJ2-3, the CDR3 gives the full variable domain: KAGVTQTPRYLIKTRGQQVTLSCSPISGHRSVSWYQQTPGQGLQFLFEYFSETQRNKGNFPGRFSGRQFSNSRSEMNVSTLELGDSALYLCASSLGRVIDTQYFGPGTRLTVL.

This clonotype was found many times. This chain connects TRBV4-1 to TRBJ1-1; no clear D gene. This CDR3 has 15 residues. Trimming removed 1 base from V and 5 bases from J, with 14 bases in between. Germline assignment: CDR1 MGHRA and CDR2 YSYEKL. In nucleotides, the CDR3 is TGCGCCAGCAGCCAAGGTAGCGCAGGTCGGACTGAAGCTTTCTTT. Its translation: CASSQGSAGRTEAFF.

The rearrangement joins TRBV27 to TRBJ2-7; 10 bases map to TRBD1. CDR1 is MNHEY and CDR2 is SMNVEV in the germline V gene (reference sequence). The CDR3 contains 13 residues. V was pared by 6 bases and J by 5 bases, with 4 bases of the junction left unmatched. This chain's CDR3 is CASSPGTGDEQYV. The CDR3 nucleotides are TGTGCCAGCAGCCCCGGGACAGGGGACGAGCAGTACGTC.

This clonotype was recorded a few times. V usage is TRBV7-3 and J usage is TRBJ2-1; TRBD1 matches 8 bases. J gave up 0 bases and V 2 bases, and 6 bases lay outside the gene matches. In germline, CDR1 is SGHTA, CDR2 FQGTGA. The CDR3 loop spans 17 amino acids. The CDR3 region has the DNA TGTGCCAGCAGCTTACGAGGACAGGGTAGCTCCTACAATGAGCAGTTCTTC. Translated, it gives CASSLRGQGSSYNEQFF.

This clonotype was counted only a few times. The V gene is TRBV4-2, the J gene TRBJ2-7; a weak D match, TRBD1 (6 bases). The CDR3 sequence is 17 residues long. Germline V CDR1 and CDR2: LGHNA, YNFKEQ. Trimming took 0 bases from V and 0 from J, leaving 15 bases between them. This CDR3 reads CASSQDGRGGSSYEQYF. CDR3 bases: TGTGCCAGCAGCCAAGATGGCCGAGGGGGAAGCTCCTACGAGCAGTACTTC.

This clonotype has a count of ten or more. The chain's CDR3 is CASSLNGGPSYEQYV. For the CDR3, the DNA is TGCGCCAGCAGCTTGAACGGGGGACCGTCCTACGAGCAGTACGTC. This chain connects TRBV5-1 to TRBJ2-7; the D gene is possibly TRBD2 (6 bases). This CDR3 spans 15 amino acids. CDR1 and CDR2 from the germline V gene are SGHRS and YFSETQ. The V end was cut by 1 base, the J end by 1 base, with 12 bases between.

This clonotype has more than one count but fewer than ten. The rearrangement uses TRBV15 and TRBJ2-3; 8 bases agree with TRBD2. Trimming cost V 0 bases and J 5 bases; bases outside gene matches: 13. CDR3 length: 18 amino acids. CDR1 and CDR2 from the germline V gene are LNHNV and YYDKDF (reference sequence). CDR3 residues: CATSRDHSGAPSGDTQYF. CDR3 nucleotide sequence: TGTGCCACCAGCAGAGATCATAGCGGGGCCCCCAGTGGAGATACGCAGTATTTT.

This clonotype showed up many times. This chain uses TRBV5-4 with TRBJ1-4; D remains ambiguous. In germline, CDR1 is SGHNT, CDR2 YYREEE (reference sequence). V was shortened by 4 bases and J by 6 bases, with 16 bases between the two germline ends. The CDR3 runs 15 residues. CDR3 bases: TGTGCCAGCAGCCCCAATGGGCCTGGTGATGAAAAACTGTTTTTT. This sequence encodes CASSPNGPGDEKLFF.

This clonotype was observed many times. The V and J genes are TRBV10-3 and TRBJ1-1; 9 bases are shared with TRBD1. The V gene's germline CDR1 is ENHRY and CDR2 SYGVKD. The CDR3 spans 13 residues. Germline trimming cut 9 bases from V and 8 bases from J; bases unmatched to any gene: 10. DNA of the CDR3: TGTGCCATTTCCGGGACAGGGCTCATGGAAGCTTTCTTT. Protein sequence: CAISGTGLMEAFF.

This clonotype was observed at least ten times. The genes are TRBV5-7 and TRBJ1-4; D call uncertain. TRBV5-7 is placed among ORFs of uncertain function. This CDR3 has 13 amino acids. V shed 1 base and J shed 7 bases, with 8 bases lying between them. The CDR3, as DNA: TGTGCCAGCAGCTTGAAAGGGTGTGAAAAACTGTTTTTT. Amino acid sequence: CASSLKGCEKLFF.

CDR3 sequence reads: CASSPGGGKQNEQYF. The CDR3, as DNA: TGTGCCAGCAGTCCGGGAGGGGGTAAACAGAACGAGCAGTACTTC. V gene TRBV12-3 or TRBV12-4 combines with J gene TRBJ2-7, with 8 bases fitting TRBD2. J lost 5 bases, V lost 5 bases, and 11 bases had no gene match. The length of the CDR3 is 15 residues.

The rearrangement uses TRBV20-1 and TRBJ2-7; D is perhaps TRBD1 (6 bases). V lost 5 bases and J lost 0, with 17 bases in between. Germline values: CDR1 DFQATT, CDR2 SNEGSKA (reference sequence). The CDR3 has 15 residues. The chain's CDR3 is CSARPTGMISYEQYF. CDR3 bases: TGCAGTGCTCGTCCTACAGGGATGATCTCCTACGAGCAGTACTTC.

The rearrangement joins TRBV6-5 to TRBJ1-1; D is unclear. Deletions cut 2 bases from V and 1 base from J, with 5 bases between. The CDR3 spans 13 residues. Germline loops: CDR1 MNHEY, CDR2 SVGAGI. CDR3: CASSYEENTEAFF. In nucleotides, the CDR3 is TGTGCCAGCAGTTACGAGGAGAACACTGAAGCTTTCTTT.

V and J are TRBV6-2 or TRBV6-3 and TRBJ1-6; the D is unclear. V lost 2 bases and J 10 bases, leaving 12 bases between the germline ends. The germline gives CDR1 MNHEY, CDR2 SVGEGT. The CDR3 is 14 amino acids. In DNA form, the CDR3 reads TGTGCCAGCAGTTACGGTCAGGTCAAATCACCCCTCCACTTT. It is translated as CASSYGQVKSPLHF.

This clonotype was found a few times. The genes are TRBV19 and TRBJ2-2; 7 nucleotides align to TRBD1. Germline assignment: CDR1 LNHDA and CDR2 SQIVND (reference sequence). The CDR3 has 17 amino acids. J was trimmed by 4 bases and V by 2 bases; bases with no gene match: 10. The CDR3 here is CASSIRQRGRGTGELFF. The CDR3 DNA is TGTGCCAGTAGTATACGTCAGAGGGGGCGAGGCACCGGGGAGCTGTTTTTT.

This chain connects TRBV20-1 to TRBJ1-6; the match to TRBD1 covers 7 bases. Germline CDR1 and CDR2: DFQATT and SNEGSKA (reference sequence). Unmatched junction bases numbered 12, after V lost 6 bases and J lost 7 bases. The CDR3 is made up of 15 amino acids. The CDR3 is CSAPHGGRGNSPLHF. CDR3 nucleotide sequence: TGCAGTGCCCCCCATGGAGGCAGGGGGAATTCACCCCTCCACTTT.

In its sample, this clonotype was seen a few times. The CDR3 region is CASSSSAGGQETQYF. The CDR3 region has the DNA TGCGCCAGCAGCTCCAGCGCAGGCGGCCAAGAGACCCAGTACTTC. V and J are TRBV5-1 and TRBJ2-5; D is undetermined. The V end lost 3 bases, the J end lost 1 base, and 13 bases lay between the germline ends. Germline V lookup: CDR1 SGHRS, CDR2 YFSETQ. CDR3 size: 15 residues.

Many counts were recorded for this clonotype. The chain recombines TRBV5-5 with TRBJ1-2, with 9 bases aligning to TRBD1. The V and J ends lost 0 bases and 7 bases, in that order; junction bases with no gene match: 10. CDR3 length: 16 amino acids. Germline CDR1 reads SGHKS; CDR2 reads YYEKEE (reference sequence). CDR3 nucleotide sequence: TGTGCCAGCAGCTTGGTCGGTGTCGGGACAGGGAGTGGCTACACCTTC. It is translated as CASSLVGVGTGSGYTF. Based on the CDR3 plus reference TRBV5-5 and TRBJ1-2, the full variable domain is DAGVTQSPTHLIKTRGQQVTLRCSPISGHKSVSWYQQVLGQGPQFIFQYYEKEERGRGNFPDRFSARQFPNYSSELNVNALLLGDSALYLCASSLVGVGTGSGYTFGSGTRLTVV.

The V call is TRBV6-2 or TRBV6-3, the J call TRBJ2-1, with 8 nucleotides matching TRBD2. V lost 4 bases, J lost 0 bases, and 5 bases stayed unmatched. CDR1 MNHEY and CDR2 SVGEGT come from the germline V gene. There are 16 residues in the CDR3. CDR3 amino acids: CASSFLAGLSYNEQFF. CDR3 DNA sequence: TGTGCCAGCAGTTTCTTAGCGGGGCTCTCCTACAATGAGCAGTTCTTC.

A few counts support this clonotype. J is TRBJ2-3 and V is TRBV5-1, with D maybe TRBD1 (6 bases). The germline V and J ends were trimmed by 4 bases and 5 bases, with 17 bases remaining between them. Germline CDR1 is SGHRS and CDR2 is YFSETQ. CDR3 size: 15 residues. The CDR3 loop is CASSEAGVFRDTQYF. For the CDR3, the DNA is TGCGCCAGCAGCGAAGCAGGGGTCTTCCGAGATACGCAGTATTTT.

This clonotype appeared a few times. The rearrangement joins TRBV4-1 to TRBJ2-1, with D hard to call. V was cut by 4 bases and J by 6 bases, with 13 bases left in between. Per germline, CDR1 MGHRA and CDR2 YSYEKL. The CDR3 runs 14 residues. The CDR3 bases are TGCGCCAGCAGCCCAGGAATAGCACCCAATGAGCAGTTCTTC. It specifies CASSPGIAPNEQFF.

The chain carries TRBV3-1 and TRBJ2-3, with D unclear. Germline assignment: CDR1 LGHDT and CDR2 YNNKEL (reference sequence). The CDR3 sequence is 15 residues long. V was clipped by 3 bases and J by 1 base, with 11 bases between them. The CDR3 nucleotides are TGTGCCAGCAGCCAGGGTCCTATCCGCACAGATACGCAGTATTTT. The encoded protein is CASSQGPIRTDTQYF.

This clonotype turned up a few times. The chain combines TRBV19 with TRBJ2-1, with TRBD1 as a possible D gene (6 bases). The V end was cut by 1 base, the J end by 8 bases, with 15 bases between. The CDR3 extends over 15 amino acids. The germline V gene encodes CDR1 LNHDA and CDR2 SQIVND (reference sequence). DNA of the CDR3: TGTGCCAGTAGTATAGGAACAGGGTCTGGGTATGAGCAGTTCTTC. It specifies CASSIGTGSGYEQFF.

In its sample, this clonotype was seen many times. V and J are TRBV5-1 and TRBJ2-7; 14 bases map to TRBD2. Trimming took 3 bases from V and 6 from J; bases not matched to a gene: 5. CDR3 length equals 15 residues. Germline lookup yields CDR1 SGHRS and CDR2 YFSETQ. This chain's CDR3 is CASSSGTSGSREQYF. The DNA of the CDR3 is TGCGCCAGCAGCTCCGGGACTAGCGGGAGTCGCGAGCAGTACTTC.

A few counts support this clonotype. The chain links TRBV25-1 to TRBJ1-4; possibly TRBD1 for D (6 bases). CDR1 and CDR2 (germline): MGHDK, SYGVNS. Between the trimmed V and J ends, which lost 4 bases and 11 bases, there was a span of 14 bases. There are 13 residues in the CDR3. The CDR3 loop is CASSVGQMGKLFF. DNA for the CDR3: TGTGCCAGCAGTGTAGGACAGATGGGCAAACTGTTTTTT. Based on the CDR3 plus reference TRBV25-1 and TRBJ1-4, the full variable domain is EADIYQTPRYLVIGTGKKITLECSQTMGHDKMYWYQQDPGMELHLIHYSYGVNSTEKGDLSSESTVSRIRTEHFPLTLESARPSHTSQYLCASSVGQMGKLFFGSGTQLSVL.